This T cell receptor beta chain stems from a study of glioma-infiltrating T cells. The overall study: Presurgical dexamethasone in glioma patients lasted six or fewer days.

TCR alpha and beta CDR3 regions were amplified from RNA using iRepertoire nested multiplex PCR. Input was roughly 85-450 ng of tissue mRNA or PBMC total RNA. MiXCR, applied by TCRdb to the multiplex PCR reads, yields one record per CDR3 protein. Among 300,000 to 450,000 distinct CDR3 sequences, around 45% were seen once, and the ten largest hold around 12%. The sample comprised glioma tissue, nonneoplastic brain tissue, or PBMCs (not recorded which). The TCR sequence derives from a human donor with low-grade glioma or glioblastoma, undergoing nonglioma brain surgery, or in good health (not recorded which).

The CDR3 DNA follows: TGTGCCAGCAGCCCTAATACAGGGCCTCGTAATCAGCCCCAGCATTTT. This encodes CASSPNTGPRNQPQHF. This chain connects TRBV28 to TRBJ1-5, with a tentative D call TRBD1 (6 bases). Trimming stripped 6 bases from V and 4 bases from J, with 19 bases between. The CDR3 totals 16 residues. Germline CDR1 MDHEN, CDR2 SYDVKM.